One sample yielded the 21 T cell receptor beta chains listed below, sequenced in a study of PD-1 blockade in classical Hodgkin lymphoma. Noted time point: cycle 4 day 1 (C4D1), after about 6 weeks of nivolumab. Brentuximab vedotin exposure varied, and every patient relapsed after autologous stem cell transplantation. The method was immunoSEQ multiplex PCR; TCRdb's version includes in-frame clones alone and lacks a portion of them. The sample carries about 90,000 clones, nearly 85% recorded once. Here the sequenced sample was peripheral blood mononuclear cells (PBMCs), taken before the fourth cycle of nivolumab. These receptors all come from a human donor with classical Hodgkin lymphoma.

The rearrangement joins TRBV27 to TRBJ2-7, with D possibly matching TRBD1 (6 bases). Trimming removed 5 bases from V and 2 bases from J, with 13 bases in between. The CDR3 has 14 amino acids. From germline, CDR1 is MNHEY and CDR2 SMNVEV (reference sequence). The CDR3 DNA reads TGTGCCAGCAGTCTCCGGACAGAGCCCTACGAGCAGTACTTC. Encoded protein: CASSLRTEPYEQYF.

The V call is TRBV5-1, the J call TRBJ2-7, with TRBD1 matching over 8 bases. V lost 4 bases and J lost 4; bases outside the gene matches: 13. CDR3 length equals 16 residues. CDR1 is SGHRS and CDR2 is YFSETQ in the germline V gene. This chain's CDR3 is CASSQSGQGVFYEQYF. For the CDR3, the DNA is TGCGCCAGCAGCCAGTCAGGACAGGGAGTCTTTTACGAGCAGTACTTC.

This chain joins TRBV7-2 and TRBJ2-7; D is possibly TRBD2 (6 bases). With 5 bases removed from V and 3 bases from J, the gap between germline ends came to 17 bases. Germline assignment: CDR1 SGHTA and CDR2 FQGNSA. This CDR3 is 15 amino acids long. The CDR3 sequence is CASSPRGILSYEQYF. The CDR3 bases are TGTGCCAGCAGCCCTCGGGGGATCTTGAGCTACGAGCAGTACTTC.

By share of the sample, this clone is medium-sized. The rearrangement joins TRBV29-1 to TRBJ1-1; D might be TRBD1 (6 bases). CDR3 length equals 13 residues. Per the germline V gene, CDR1 is SQVTM and CDR2 is ANQGSEA. Trimming stripped 7 bases from V and 8 bases from J, with 20 bases between. CDR3 sequence: CSANDRQGTEAFF. For the CDR3, the DNA is TGCAGCGCCAACGACAGGCAGGGTACCGAAGCTTTCTTT.

This clone was seen only once. The chain links TRBV6-5 to TRBJ1-1, with D unresolved. V was shortened by 6 bases and J by 7 bases, with 15 bases between the two germline ends. CDR1 is MNHEY and CDR2 is SVGAGI in the germline V gene. CDR3 size: 13 residues. CDR3 sequence (DNA): TGTGCCAGCAGCCCGCCGACGGAGGGTGAAGCTTTCTTT. Amino acids: CASSPPTEGEAFF.

The chain carries TRBV6-1 and TRBJ1-2, with D unresolved. Trimming took 8 bases from V and 5 from J, leaving 18 bases between them. This CDR3 is 14 amino acids long. Germline loops: CDR1 MNHNS, CDR2 SASEGT. The CDR3 loop is CASERLVGNYGYTF. The CDR3 coding sequence is TGTGCCAGCGAGAGGTTGGTGGGGAATTATGGCTACACCTTC.

The chain uses TRBV2 and TRBJ2-1, with 12 bases aligning to TRBD2. V dropped 8 bases and J dropped 4; count of bases not matched to a gene: 3. In germline, CDR1 is SNHLY, CDR2 FYNNEI. The CDR3 runs 14 residues. CDR3 amino acids: CASAGLAGYNEQFF. Written as DNA, the CDR3 is TGTGCCAGCGCCGGACTAGCGGGGTACAATGAGCAGTTCTTC.

The rearrangement links TRBV5-5 to TRBJ1-1; weak D call: TRBD1 (5 bases). This CDR3 has 14 residues. Trimming stripped 2 bases from V and 2 bases from J, with 10 bases between. Germline CDR1 reads SGHKS; CDR2 reads YYEKEE (reference sequence). The CDR3 protein is CASSLQAVNTEAFF. Written as DNA, the CDR3 is TGTGCCAGCAGCTTACAGGCAGTAAACACTGAAGCTTTCTTT.

The chain has TRBV6-1 and TRBJ2-1, with D maybe TRBD2 (5 bases). With 5 bases removed from V and 5 bases from J, the gap between germline ends came to 16 bases. Germline CDR1 and CDR2: MNHNS and SASEGT. The CDR3 is made up of 15 amino acids. The CDR3 DNA reads as TGTGCCAGCAGTAAAGAGGGTTGGGTCGACAATGAGCAGTTCTTC. Its translation is CASSKEGWVDNEQFF.

This clone came up once. V and J are TRBV7-2 and TRBJ1-5, with unresolved D. V was cut by 0 bases and J by 3 bases, with 9 bases left in between. Germline lookup yields CDR1 SGHTA and CDR2 FQGNSA. The CDR3 extends over 15 amino acids. In DNA, the CDR3 is TGTGCCAGCAGCTTAGCGAGGGTTAACAATCAGCCCCAGCATTTT. Amino acid sequence: CASSLARVNNQPQHF.

The chain combines TRBV7-2 with TRBJ2-7; 9 bases match TRBD2. The CDR3 length is 17 residues. In germline, CDR1 is SGHTA, CDR2 FQGNSA. V was pared by 7 bases and J by 5 bases, with 18 bases of the junction left unmatched. The CDR3 DNA reads as TGTGCCAGCAACCCGTGGGCGGGAGGGCGATCCCTCGACGAGCAGTACTTC. Its protein product is CASNPWAGGRSLDEQYF. The full variable domain, with the rest looked up from reference TRBV7-2 and TRBJ2-7, is GAGVSQSPSNKVTEKGKDVELRCDPISGHTALYWYRQSLGQGLEFLIYFQGNSAPDKSGLPSDRFSAERTGGSVSTLTIQRTQQEDSAVYLCASNPWAGGRSLDEQYFGPGTRLTVT.

This sequence joins TRBV5-8 and TRBJ2-5, with TRBD1 identical over 11 bases. The germline V gene encodes CDR1 SGHTS and CDR2 YDEGEE. This CDR3 comprises 16 residues. Trimming removed 4 bases from V and 5 bases from J; junction bases left unmatched: 10. This CDR3 is CASSLGTGGYGETQYF. The DNA for the CDR3 is TGTGCCAGCAGCCTTGGGACAGGGGGTTACGGGGAGACCCAGTACTTC.

This clone was counted between two and nine times. J is TRBJ1-1 and V is TRBV7-2; weak D call: TRBD1 (6 bases). The CDR3 contains 16 residues. Trimming took off 5 bases at V and 2 bases at J, with 18 bases between the two ends. Germline CDR1 SGHTA, CDR2 FQGNSA. CDR3: CASSPTSWTVNTEAFF. The CDR3 DNA is TGTGCCAGCAGCCCGACCTCTTGGACAGTTAACACTGAAGCTTTCTTT.

The chain links TRBV5-6 to TRBJ2-5; unclear D gene. Trimming took 2 bases from V and 5 from J, leaving 13 bases between them. The CDR3 runs to 14 residues. Germline assignment: CDR1 SGHDT and CDR2 YYEEEE. CDR3 sequence: CASSFDQVGETQYF. DNA of the CDR3: TGTGCCAGCAGCTTCGACCAGGTCGGGGAGACCCAGTACTTC.

CDR3: CASSHRTSGRGVEQFF. In DNA, the CDR3 is TGTGCCAGCAGTCATAGGACTAGCGGGAGGGGGGTTGAGCAGTTCTTC. V gene TRBV27 combines with J gene TRBJ2-1, with TRBD2 matching 15 bases. Germline CDR1 reads MNHEY; CDR2 reads SMNVEV (reference sequence). This CDR3 is built from 16 residues. Losses at the gene ends were 5 bases for V and 9 bases for J; bases not matched to a gene: 8.

The chain has TRBV5-4 and TRBJ2-1; D is undetermined. This CDR3 has 12 residues. Germline V gene sequence: CDR1 SGHNT, CDR2 YYREEE (reference sequence). V dropped 0 bases and J dropped 7 bases, with 5 bases sitting between them. The CDR3, as DNA: TGTGCCAGCAGCTTGGGCAGAAATGAGCAGTTCTTC. Its protein is CASSLGRNEQFF.

To note about this clone: Other DNA sequences in this specimen translate into the identical CDR3. This chain's CDR3 is CASSWATSGSPYEQYF. Written as DNA, the CDR3 is TGCGCCAGCAGCTGGGCAACTAGCGGGAGCCCCTACGAGCAGTACTTC. V and J are TRBV5-1 and TRBJ2-7; TRBD2 matches at 11 bases. CDR3 length: 16 residues. The trim removed 3 bases at V and 2 bases at J, leaving 7 bases unmatched. Germline CDR1 reads SGHRS; CDR2 reads YFSETQ.

The rearrangement uses TRBV10-3 and TRBJ2-1; 10 bases agree with TRBD2. The CDR3 totals 14 residues. V trimming: 4 bases; J trimming: 4 bases; junction bases outside the gene matches: 1. Looked up from germline, CDR1 is ENHRY and CDR2 is SYGVKD. The CDR3 protein is CAISASGSYNEQFF. The CDR3 bases are TGTGCCATCAGTGCTAGCGGGAGTTACAATGAGCAGTTCTTC.

V and J are TRBV6-5 and TRBJ2-7; unclear D gene. The CDR3 has 14 amino acids. Germline values: CDR1 MNHEY, CDR2 SVGAGI. The ends were cut back, 6 bases at V and 0 bases at J, with 12 bases in the middle. In DNA, the CDR3 is TGTGCCAGCAGAGCCTCCGGATCCTCCTACGAGCAGTACTTC. It codes for CASRASGSSYEQYF.

V is TRBV9 and J is TRBJ2-7, with D unclear. The CDR3 sequence is 14 residues long. CDR1 and CDR2 from the germline V gene are SGDLS and YYNGEE. V gave up 1 base and J gave up 3 bases, with 11 bases separating them. In DNA form, the CDR3 reads TGTGCCAGCAGCGTAACCAGTTCAAACTACGAGCAGTACTTC. This sequence encodes CASSVTSSNYEQYF.

The rearrangement joins TRBV5-4 to TRBJ2-5; D could derive from TRBD1 or TRBD2 (7 bases each). The CDR3 runs 15 residues. Germline CDR1 and CDR2: SGHNT and YYREEE (reference sequence). Trimming removed 0 bases at V and 7 bases at J, with 16 bases between. Written as DNA, the CDR3 is TGTGCCAGCAGCTTGGACAGGGGAGAGCGGGGGACCCAGTACTTC. Protein product: CASSLDRGERGTQYF.